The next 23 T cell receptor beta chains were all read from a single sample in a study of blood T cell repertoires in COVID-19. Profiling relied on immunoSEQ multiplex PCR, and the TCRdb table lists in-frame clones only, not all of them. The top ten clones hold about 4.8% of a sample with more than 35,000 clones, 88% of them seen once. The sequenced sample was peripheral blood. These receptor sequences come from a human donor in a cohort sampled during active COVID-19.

The CDR3 loop is CASSVATNTEAFF. CDR3 nucleotides: TGTGCCAGCAGCGTAGCTACGAACACTGAAGCTTTCTTT. The V gene is TRBV9, the J gene TRBJ1-1; no clear D gene. Germline CDR1 and CDR2: SGDLS and YYNGEE. Trimming took off 0 bases at V and 1 base at J, with 4 bases between the two ends. This CDR3 spans 13 amino acids.

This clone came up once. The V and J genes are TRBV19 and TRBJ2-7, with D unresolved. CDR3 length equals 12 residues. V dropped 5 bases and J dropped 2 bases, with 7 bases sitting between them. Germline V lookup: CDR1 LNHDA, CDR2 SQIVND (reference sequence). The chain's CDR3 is CASSATTYEQYF. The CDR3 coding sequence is TGTGCCAGTAGTGCGACAACCTACGAGCAGTACTTC.

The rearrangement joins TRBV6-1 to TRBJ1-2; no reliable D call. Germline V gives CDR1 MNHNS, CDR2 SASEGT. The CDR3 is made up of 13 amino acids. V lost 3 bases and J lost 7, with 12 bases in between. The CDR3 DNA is TGTGCCAGCAGTGAGCACGGCGAGCGTGGCTACACCTTC. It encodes CASSEHGERGYTF.

The CDR3 spells CASSLGGAGLDNEQFF. The CDR3 DNA reads as TGTGCCAGCAGCTTAGGGGGAGCGGGACTTGACAATGAGCAGTTCTTC. The chain has TRBV13 and TRBJ2-1; 7 nucleotides align to TRBD2. The J segment lost 5 bases and the V segment lost 0 bases, leaving 7 bases of the junction unmatched. The germline CDR1 and CDR2 sequences are PRHDT and FYEKMQ (reference sequence). The CDR3 extends over 16 amino acids.

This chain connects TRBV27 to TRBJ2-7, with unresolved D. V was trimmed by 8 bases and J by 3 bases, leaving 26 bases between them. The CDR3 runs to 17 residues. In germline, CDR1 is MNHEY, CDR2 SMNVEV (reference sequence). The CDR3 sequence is CASPENAFGVTHYEQYF. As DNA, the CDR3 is TGTGCCAGCCCTGAAAATGCATTCGGCGTGACTCACTACGAGCAGTACTTC.

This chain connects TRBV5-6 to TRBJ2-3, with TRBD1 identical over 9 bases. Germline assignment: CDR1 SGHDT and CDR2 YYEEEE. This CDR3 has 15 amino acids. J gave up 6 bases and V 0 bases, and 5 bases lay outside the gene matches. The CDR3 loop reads CASSLDRTGVDTQYF. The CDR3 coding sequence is TGTGCCAGCAGCTTGGATAGGACAGGGGTGGATACGCAGTATTTT.

The CDR3 protein is CAWSQGTGNTIYF. DNA for the CDR3: TGTGCCTGGAGTCAGGGGACTGGAAACACCATATATTTT. This chain uses TRBV30 with TRBJ1-3; D may be TRBD1 (6 bases). The CDR3 has 13 residues. Trimming cost V 2 bases and J 2 bases, with 7 bases left between them. The germline V gene has CDR1 GTSNPN and CDR2 SVGIG (reference sequence).

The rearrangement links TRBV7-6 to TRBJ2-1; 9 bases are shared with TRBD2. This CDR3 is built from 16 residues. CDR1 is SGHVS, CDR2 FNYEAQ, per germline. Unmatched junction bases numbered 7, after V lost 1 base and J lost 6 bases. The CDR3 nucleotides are TGTGCCAGCAGCTTAGAGGGGGCGGGAGGGTCCAATGAGCAGTTCTTC. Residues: CASSLEGAGGSNEQFF. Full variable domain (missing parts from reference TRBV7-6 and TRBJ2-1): GAGVSQSPRYKVTKRGQDVALRCDPISGHVSLYWYRQALGQGPEFLTYFNYEAQQDKSGLPNDRFSAERPEGSISTLTIQRTEQRDSAMYRCASSLEGAGGSNEQFFGPGTRLTVL.

CDR3: CASNLRGSGLGEQYF. The CDR3 coding sequence is TGCGCCAGCAACCTGAGGGGGTCAGGTTTGGGGGAGCAGTACTTC. The chain couples TRBV5-1 to TRBJ2-7; D may be TRBD1 (6 bases). The CDR3 runs to 15 residues. Trimming removed 6 bases from V and 7 bases from J, with 23 bases in between. CDR1 is SGHRS, CDR2 YFSETQ, per germline.

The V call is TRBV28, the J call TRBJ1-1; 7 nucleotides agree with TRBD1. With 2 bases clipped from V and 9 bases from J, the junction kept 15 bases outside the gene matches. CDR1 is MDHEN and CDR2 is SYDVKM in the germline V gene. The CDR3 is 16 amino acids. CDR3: CASSLLIGGPFGKAFF. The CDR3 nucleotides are TGTGCCAGCAGTTTACTGATAGGGGGCCCCTTTGGAAAAGCTTTCTTT.

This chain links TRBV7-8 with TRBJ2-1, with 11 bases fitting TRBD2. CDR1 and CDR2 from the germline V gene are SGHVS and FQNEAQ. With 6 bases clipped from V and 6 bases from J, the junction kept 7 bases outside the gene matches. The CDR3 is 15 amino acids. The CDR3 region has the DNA TGTGCCAGCAGTCCACTAGCGGGAGTATCCAATGAGCAGTTCTTC. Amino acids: CASSPLAGVSNEQFF.

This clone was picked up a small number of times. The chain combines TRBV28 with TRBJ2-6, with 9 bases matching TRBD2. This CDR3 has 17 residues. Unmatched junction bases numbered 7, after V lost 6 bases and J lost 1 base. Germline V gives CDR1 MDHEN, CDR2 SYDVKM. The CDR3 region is CASSPLAGASGANVLTF. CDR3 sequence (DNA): TGTGCCAGCAGCCCATTAGCGGGAGCATCTGGGGCCAACGTCCTGACTTTC.

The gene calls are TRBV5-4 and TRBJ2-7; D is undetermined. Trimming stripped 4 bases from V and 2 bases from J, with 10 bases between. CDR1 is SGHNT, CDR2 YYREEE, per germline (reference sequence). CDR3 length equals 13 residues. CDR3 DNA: TGTGCCAGCAGCAACCGTACTACCTACGAGCAGTACTTC. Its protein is CASSNRTTYEQYF.

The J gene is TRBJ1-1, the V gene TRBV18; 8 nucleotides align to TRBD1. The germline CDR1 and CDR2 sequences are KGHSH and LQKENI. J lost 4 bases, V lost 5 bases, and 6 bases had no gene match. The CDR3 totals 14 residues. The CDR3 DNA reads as TGTGCCAGCTCAGGACAGGGTGGGGCCACTGAAGCTTTCTTT. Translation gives CASSGQGGATEAFF.

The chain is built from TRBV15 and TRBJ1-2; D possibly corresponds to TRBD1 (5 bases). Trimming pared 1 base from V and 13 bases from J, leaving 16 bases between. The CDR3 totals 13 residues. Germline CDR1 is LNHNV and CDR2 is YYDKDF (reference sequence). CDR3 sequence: CATSRGGDLQATF. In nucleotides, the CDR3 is TGTGCCACCAGCAGAGGGGGCGACCTCCAGGCCACCTTC.

The CDR3 DNA follows: TGTGCCAGCAGTCAAGGTACGGGGACTGAAGCTTTCTTT. Amino acid sequence: CASSQGTGTEAFF. The chain uses TRBV7-6 and TRBJ1-1; D is uncertain. The CDR3 sequence is 13 residues long. Germline CDR1 SGHVS, CDR2 FNYEAQ. V lost 6 bases and J lost 5, with 13 bases in between.

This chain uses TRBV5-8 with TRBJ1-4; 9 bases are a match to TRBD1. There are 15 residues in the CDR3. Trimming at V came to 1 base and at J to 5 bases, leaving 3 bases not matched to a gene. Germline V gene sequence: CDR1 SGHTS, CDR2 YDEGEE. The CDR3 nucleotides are TGTGCCAGCAGCTTGCCCGGGACAGGGAATGAAAAACTGTTTTTT. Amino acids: CASSLPGTGNEKLFF.

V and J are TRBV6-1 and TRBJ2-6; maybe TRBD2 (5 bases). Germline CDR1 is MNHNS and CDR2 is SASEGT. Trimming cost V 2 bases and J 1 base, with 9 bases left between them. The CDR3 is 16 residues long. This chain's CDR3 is CASSERRGSGANVLTF. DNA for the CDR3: TGTGCCAGCAGTGAACGTCGGGGATCTGGGGCCAACGTCCTGACTTTC.

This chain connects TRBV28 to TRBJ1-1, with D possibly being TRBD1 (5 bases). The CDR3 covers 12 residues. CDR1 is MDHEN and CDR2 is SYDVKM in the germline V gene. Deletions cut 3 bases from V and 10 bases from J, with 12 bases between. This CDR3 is CASSFGGGGAFF. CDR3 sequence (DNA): TGTGCCAGCAGTTTCGGGGGAGGTGGAGCTTTCTTT.

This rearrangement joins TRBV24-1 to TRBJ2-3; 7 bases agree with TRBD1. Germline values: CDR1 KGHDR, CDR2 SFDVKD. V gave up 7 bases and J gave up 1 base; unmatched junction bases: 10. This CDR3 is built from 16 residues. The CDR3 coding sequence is TGTGCCACCAGCGCCGACAGGGTTTCTGGCACAGATACGCAGTATTTT. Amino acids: CATSADRVSGTDTQYF.

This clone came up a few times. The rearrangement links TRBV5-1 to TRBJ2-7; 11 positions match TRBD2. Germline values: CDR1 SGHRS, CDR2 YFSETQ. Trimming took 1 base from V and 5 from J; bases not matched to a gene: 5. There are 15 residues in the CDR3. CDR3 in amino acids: CASSLTSGSTHEQYF. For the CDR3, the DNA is TGCGCCAGCAGCTTGACTAGCGGGAGTACCCACGAGCAGTACTTC.

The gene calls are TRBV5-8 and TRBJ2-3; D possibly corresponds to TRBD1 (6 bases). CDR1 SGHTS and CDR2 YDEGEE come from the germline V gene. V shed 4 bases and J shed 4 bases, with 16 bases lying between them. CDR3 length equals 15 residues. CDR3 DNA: TGTGCCAGCAGCCGCAGGCTCAGGGGTGCAGATACGCAGTATTTT. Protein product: CASSRRLRGADTQYF.

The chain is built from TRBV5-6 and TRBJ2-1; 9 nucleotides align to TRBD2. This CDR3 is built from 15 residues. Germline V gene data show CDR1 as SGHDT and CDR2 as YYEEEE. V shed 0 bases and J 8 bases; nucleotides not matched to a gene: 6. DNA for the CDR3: TGTGCCAGCAGCTTGGGCGGGAGGGCCCTCGATGAGCAGTTCTTC. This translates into CASSLGGRALDEQFF.